The clone carrying this T cell receptor beta chain has ten or more counts. Its target is unknown. The data originate from a study of spatial heterogeneity in lung cancer. With V trimmed by 0 bases and J by 5 bases, 9 bases remained unmatched. The CDR3 runs to 16 residues. The germline CDR1 and CDR2 sequences are SGDLS and YYNGEE. Overall study results and limits: For expanded intratumoral alpha and beta TCRs, counts tracked tumor mutation counts. Ubiquitous and regional expanded TCR counts tracked ubiquitous and regional nonsynonymous mutations, respectively.

Specified time point: sample taken at primary tumor resection. Each TCR cDNA molecule bore a unique molecular identifier. One entry per CDR3 protein results from TCRdb running MiXCR on the 5' RACE reads. The data hold 20,000 to 25,000 distinct CDR3 sequences, with approximately 8.8% observed a single time. J is TRBJ2-5 and V is TRBV9; 8 bases are shared with TRBD1. This TCR came from a male donor with early-stage non-small cell lung cancer. The specimen comprised lung tumor tissue, sampled at surgery. CDR3 residues: CASSVAGRGQGETQYF. The CDR3 region has the DNA TGTGCCAGCAGCGTAGCTGGCAGGGGGCAGGGGGAGACCCAGTACTTC.